The present TCR beta chain was sequenced within a study of PD-L1 blockade in urothelial cancer. TCRdb's table, derived via immunoSEQ multiplex PCR, lists solely in-frame clones and lacks some. The table shows 30,000 to 40,000 clones, with 65% to 90% occurring only once. Stated time point: pretreatment peripheral blood. The germline V and J ends were trimmed by 2 bases and 5 bases, with 19 bases remaining between them. Germline assignment: CDR1 GTSNPN and CDR2 SVGIG (reference sequence). CDR3 length equals 16 residues. The V call is TRBV30, the J call TRBJ1-5; possible D gene TRBD1, 5 bases. Sequencing used PBMCs, obtained around atezolizumab (anti-PD-L1) treatment. The receptor comes from a man aged 60 to 75 with urothelial cancer. The CDR3 region is CAWSPPGQGRYQPQHF. CDR3 nucleotides: TGTGCCTGGAGTCCTCCAGGGCAGGGCAGGTATCAGCCCCAGCATTTT.